This T cell receptor beta chain comes out of a study of CD8 T cells in ankylosing spondylitis (dated by TCRdb to the late 2010s). Notes on the research overall: The study profiled T cell receptor beta repertoires in healthy donors and ankylosing spondylitis patients to find disease-linked TCR variants. In total, the full study cohort was made up of some 110 healthy donors and about two dozen ankylosing spondylitis patients. Samples of peripheral blood were taken, and for ankylosing spondylitis patients, synovial fluid was collected as well. Results and caveats for the whole study, not just this receptor: In peripheral blood, the disease-linked clones were found at relatively low frequencies and had a CD8+ phenotype. A TCR beta motif made up of about eight highly homologous amino acid variants appeared to be characteristic of blood from ankylosing spondylitis patients. According to the report, matched synovial fluid samples from ankylosing spondylitis patients were significantly enriched for the disease-linked clones. Some motif variants had previously been reported in the synovial fluid and blood of reactive arthritis patients, which suggests shared mechanisms of disease initiation.

TCRdb lists the instrument as Illumina HiSeq 2500. Quantitative 5'-RACE with molecular barcodes was used to prepare TCR beta libraries. As for the authors' bioinformatics: To identify disease-linked TCR variants, a new computational method was used, one built on a probabilistic model of VDJ rearrangement. TCRdb's own reprocessing of the public reads used fastp at Q25 and MiXCR and kept productive beta chains. CDR3 protein sequences are deduplicated, and each keeps its most common genes and DNA. For this entry, the V and J calls and clone size follow TCRdb and not the study's own pipeline. A total of over 600,000 distinct CDR3 sequences appear in this sample, around a fifth of them only once. In total, the top ten clones hold under 20% of the sample. This clonotype was counted only a few times. The antigen this receptor binds is unknown. The input lacks base qualities; no much larger clone sits a single base away.

The CDR1 and CDR2 encoded by the germline V gene are MGHRA and YSYEKL. The CDR3 runs 16 amino acids, cysteine and phenylalanine included. Only the CDR3 region is kept as DNA, spanning 48 bases read in frame from base 1. Here V drops 0 bases and J drops 5 bases, and the junction holds 6 bases not matched to any gene. The TCR originated in a male donor with ankylosing spondylitis. Source material: blood, either unsorted or a sorted T cell fraction (not recorded which). The chain couples TRBV4-1 to TRBJ2-1, and 8 junction bases match TRBD1. For the CDR3, the sequence is CASSQDQGAKHNEQFF. The nucleotide sequence is TGCGCCAGCAGCCAAGATCAGGGGGCGAAGCACAATGAGCAGTTCTTC.